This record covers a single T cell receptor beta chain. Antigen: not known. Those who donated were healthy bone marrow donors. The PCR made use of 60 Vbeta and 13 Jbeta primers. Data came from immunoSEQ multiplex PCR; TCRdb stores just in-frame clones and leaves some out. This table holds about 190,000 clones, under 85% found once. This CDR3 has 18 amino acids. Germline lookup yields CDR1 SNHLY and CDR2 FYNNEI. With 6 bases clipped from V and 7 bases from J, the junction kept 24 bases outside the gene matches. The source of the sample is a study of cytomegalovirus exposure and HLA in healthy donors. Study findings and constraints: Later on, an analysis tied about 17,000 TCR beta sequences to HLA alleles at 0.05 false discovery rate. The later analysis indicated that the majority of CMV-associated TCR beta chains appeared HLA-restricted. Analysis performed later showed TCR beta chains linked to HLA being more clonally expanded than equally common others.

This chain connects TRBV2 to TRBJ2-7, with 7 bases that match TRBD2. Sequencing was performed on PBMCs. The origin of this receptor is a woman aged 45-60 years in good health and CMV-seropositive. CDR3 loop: CASRPRQRSGVRSGEQYF. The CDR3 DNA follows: TGTGCCAGCAGACCACGCCAGCGGAGCGGGGTACGGTCTGGAGAGCAGTACTTC.